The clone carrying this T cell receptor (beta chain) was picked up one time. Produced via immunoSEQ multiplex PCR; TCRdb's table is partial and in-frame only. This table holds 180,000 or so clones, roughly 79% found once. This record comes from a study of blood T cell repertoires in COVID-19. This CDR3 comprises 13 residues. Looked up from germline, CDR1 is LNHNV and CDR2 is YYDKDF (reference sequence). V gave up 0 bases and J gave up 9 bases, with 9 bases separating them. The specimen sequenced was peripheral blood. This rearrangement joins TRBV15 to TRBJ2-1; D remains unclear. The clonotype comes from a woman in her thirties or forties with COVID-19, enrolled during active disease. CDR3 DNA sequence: TGTGCCACCAGCAGAGATCTCTATCGTGAGCAGTTCTTC. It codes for CATSRDLYREQFF.